Presented here are 5 T cell receptor beta chains from one specimen sequenced in a study of blood T cell repertoires in COVID-19. The method was immunoSEQ multiplex PCR; TCRdb's version includes in-frame clones alone and lacks a portion of them. The sample lists about 140,000 clones; approximately 80% were seen once. The source material was PBMCs or T cells enriched from blood (not recorded which). The source is a woman between 35 and 50 years old who had recovered from COVID-19.

Concerning this clone: This CDR3 is also generated by other DNA sequences in the sample. This chain uses TRBV2 with TRBJ1-2; 7 bases map to TRBD1. J lost 2 bases, V lost 1 base, and 1 base had no gene match. CDR1 and CDR2 from the germline V gene are SNHLY and FYNNEI. This CDR3 has 14 residues. CDR3 DNA: TGTGCCAGCAGTGAAGGACAGGGCAACTATGGCTACACCTTC. Protein product: CASSEGQGNYGYTF.

A remark on this clone: The sample holds other DNA sequences that translate to the same CDR3. The chain carries TRBV9 and TRBJ2-3; 10 nucleotides align to TRBD2. The CDR3 totals 16 residues. From germline, CDR1 is SGDLS and CDR2 YYNGEE. The V gene end was trimmed by 3 bases and the J gene end by 1 base; junction bases not matched to a gene: 5. CDR3 region: CASSASGTSGTDTQYF. CDR3 bases: TGTGCCAGCAGCGCATCAGGGACTAGCGGCACAGATACGCAGTATTTT.

The rearrangement uses TRBV2 and TRBJ1-5; unclear D gene. CDR3 size: 15 residues. Germline-derived CDR1 and CDR2 are SNHLY and FYNNEI. Trimming stripped 1 base from V and 1 base from J, with 8 bases between. The CDR3 here is CASSEERVSNQPQHF. The CDR3 nucleotides are TGTGCCAGCAGTGAAGAGAGGGTAAGCAATCAGCCCCAGCATTTT.

J is TRBJ2-3 and V is TRBV7-8; 7 bases line up with TRBD2. V trimming: 2 bases; J trimming: 6 bases; junction bases outside the gene matches: 5. CDR3 size: 14 residues. The germline CDR1 and CDR2 sequences are SGHVS and FQNEAQ. The CDR3 DNA sequence: TGTGCCAGCAGCTTACCGGGAGGTGGCGATACGCAGTATTTT. Residues: CASSLPGGGDTQYF.

The chain recombines TRBV6-5 with TRBJ1-1; D is undetermined. Germline V lookup: CDR1 MNHEY, CDR2 SVGAGI. CDR3 length: 11 amino acids. V lost 3 bases and J lost 7, with 6 bases in between. CDR3 nucleotides: TGTGCCAGCAGTTATTCAGTTGAAGCTTTCTTT. As protein: CASSYSVEAFF.